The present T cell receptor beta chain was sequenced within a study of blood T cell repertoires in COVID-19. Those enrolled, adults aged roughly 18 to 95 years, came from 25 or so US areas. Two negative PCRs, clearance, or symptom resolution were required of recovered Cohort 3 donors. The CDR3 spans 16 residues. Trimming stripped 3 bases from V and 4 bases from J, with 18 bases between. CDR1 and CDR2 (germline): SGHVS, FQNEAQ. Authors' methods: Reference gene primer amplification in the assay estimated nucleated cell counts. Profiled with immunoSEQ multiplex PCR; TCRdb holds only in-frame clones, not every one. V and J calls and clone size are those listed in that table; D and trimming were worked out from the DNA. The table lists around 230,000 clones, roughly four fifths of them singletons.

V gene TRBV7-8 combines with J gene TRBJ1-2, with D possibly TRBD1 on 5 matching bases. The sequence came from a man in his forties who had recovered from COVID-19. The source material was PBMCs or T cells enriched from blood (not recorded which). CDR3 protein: CASSFRPLRGGYGYTF. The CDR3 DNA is TGTGCCAGCAGCTTCCGCCCCCTTCGCGGGGGCTATGGCTACACCTTC. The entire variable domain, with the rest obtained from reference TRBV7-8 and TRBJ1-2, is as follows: GAGVSQSPRYKVAKRGQDVALRCDPISGHVSLFWYQQALGQGPEFLTYFQNEAQLDKSGLPSDRFFAERPEGSVSTLKIQRTQQEDSAVYLCASSFRPLRGGYGYTFGSGTRLTVV.